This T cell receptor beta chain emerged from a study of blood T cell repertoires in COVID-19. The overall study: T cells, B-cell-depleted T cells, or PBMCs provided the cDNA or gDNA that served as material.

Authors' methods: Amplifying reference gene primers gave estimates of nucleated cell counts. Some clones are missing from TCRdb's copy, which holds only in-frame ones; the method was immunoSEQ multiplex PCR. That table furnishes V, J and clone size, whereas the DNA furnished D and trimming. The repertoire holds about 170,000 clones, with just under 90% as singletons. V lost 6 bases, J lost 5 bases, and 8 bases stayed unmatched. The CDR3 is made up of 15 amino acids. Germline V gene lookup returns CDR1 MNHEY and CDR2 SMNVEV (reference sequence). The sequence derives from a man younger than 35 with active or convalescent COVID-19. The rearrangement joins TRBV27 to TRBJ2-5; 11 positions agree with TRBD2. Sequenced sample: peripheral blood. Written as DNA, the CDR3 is TGTGCCAGCAGATTAGCGGGGGGGCCAGTTGAGACCCAGTACTTC. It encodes CASRLAGGPVETQYF.